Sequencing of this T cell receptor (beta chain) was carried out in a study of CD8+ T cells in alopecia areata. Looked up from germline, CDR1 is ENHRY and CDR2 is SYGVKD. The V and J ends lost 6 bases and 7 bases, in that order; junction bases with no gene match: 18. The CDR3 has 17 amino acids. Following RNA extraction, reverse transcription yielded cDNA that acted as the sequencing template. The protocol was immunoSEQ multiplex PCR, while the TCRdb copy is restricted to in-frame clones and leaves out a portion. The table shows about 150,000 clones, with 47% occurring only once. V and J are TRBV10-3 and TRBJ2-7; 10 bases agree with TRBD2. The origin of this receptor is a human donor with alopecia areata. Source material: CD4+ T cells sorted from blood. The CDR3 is CAIRPTPSGSRSGEQYF. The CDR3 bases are TGTGCCATCAGACCCACTCCTAGCGGGAGTAGGTCGGGGGAGCAGTACTTC.